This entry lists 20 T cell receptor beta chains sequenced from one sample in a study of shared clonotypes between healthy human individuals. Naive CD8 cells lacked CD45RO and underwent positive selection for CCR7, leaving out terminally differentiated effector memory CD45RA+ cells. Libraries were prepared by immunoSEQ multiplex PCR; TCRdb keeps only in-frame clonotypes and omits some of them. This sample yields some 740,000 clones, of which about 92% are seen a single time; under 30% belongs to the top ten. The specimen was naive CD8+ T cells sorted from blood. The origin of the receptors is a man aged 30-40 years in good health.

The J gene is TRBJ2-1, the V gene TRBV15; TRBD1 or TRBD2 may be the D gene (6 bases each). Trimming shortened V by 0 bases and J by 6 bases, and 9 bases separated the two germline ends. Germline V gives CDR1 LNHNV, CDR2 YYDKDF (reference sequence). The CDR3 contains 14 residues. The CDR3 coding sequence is TGTGCCACCAGCAGAGATACGGGGGCCAATGAGCAGTTCTTC. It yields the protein CATSRDTGANEQFF.

The CDR3 region is CASGDGVEQYF. DNA for the CDR3: TGTGCCAGCGGGGATGGGGTCGAGCAGTACTTC. The chain combines TRBV6-6 with TRBJ2-7; D call uncertain. Trimming cost V 8 bases and J 6 bases, with 11 bases left between them. Germline V gene sequence: CDR1 MNHNY, CDR2 SVGAGI (reference sequence). This CDR3 is 11 amino acids long.

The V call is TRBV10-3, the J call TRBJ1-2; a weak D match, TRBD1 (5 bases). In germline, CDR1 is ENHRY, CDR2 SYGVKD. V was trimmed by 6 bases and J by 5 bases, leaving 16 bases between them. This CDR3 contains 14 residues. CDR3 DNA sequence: TGTGCCATCAGCTGGGGCAGGGAGGAGTATGGCTACACCTTC. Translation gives CAISWGREEYGYTF.

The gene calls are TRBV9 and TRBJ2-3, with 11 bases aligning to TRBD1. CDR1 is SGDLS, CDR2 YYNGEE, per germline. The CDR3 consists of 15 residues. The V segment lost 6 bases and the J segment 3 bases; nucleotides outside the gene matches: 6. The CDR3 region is CASTRTGGLTDTQYF. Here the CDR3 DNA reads TGTGCCAGCACCAGGACAGGGGGCTTAACAGATACGCAGTATTTT.

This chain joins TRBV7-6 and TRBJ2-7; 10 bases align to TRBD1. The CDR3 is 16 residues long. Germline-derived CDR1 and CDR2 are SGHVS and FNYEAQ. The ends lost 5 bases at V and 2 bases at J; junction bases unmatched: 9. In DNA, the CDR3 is TGTGCCAGCAGCCCTGGTACCGGGACAGGGGCCTACGAGCAGTACTTC. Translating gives CASSPGTGTGAYEQYF.

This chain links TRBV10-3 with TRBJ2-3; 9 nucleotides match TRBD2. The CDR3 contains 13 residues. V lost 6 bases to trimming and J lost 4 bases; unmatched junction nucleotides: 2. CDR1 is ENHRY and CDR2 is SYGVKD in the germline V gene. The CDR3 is CAIRGTSPDTQYF. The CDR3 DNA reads TGTGCCATCAGGGGGACTAGCCCAGATACGCAGTATTTT.

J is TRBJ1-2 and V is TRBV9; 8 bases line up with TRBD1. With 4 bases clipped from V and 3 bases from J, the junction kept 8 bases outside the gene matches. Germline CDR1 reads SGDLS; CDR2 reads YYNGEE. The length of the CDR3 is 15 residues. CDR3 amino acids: CASSTIQGGYYGYTF. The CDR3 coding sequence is TGTGCCAGCAGCACGATACAGGGGGGGTACTATGGCTACACCTTC.

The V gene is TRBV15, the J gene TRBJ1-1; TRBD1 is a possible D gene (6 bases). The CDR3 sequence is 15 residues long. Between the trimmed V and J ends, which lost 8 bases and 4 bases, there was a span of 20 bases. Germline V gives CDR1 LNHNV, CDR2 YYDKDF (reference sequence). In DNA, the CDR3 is TGTGCCACCTCGGGGGGGCCGAGTGGATCCACTGAAGCTTTCTTT. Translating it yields CATSGGPSGSTEAFF.

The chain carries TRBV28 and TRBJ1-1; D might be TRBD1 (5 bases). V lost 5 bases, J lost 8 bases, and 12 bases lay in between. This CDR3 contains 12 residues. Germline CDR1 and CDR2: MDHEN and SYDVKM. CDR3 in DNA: TGTGCCAGCAGTGCCCTCAGGGCCGAAGCTTTCTTT. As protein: CASSALRAEAFF.

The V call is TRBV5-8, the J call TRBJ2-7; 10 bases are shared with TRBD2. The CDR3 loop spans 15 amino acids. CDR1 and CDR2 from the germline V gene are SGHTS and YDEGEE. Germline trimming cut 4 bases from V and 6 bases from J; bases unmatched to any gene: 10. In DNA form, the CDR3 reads TGTGCCAGCAGCGGTATACTAGCGGGACCTGGCGAGCAGTACTTC. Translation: CASSGILAGPGEQYF. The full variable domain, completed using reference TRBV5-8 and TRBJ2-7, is EAGVTQSPTHLIKTRGQQATLRCSPISGHTSVYWYQQALGLGLQFLLWYDEGEERNRGNFPPRFSGRQFPNYSSELNVNALELEDSALYLCASSGILAGPGEQYFGPGTRLTVT.

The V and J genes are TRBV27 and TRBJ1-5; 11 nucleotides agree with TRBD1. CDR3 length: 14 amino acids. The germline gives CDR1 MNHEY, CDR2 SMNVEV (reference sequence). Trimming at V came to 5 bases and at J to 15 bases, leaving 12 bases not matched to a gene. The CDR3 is CASSTWGGTGGWHF. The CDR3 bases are TGTGCCAGCAGTACCTGGGGTGGGACAGGGGGTTGGCATTTT.

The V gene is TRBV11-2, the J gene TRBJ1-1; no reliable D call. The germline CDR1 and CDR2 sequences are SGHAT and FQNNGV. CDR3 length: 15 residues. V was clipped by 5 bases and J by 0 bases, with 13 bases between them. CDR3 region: CASSPPREVNTEAFF. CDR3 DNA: TGTGCCAGCAGCCCCCCGCGGGAGGTGAACACTGAAGCTTTCTTT.

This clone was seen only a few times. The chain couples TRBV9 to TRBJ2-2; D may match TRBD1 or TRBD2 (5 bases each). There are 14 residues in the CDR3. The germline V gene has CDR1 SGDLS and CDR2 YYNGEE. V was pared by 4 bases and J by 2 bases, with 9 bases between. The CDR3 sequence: CASSRGPNTGELFF. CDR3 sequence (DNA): TGTGCCAGCAGCCGGGGACCCAACACCGGGGAGCTGTTTTTT.

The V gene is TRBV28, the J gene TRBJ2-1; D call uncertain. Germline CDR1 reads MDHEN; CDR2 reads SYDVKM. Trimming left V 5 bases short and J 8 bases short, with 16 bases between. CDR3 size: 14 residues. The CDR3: CASSLTSAFHEQFF. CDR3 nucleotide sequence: TGTGCCAGCAGTCTGACTTCAGCGTTCCATGAGCAGTTCTTC.

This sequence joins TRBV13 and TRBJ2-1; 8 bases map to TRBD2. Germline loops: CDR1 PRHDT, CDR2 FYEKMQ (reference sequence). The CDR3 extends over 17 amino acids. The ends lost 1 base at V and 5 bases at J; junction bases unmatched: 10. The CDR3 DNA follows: TGTGCCAGCAGCTTAGTTCCTGCGGGACTAGAAAACAATGAGCAGTTCTTC. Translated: CASSLVPAGLENNEQFF.

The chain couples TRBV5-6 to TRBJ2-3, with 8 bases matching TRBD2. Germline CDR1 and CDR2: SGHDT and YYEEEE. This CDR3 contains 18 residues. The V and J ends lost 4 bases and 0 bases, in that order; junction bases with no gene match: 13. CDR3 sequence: CASSPGRGASGSTDTQYF. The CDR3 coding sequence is TGTGCCAGCAGCCCAGGTAGGGGAGCTAGCGGGAGCACAGATACGCAGTATTTT.

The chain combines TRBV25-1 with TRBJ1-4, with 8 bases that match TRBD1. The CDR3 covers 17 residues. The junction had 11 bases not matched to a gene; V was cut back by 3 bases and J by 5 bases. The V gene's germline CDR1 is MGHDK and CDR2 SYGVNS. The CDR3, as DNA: TGTGCCAGCAGTGATGCGGCAGGGGGCCCGGGAAATGAAAAACTGTTTTTT. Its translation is CASSDAAGGPGNEKLFF.

CDR3 DNA sequence: TGTGCCAGTAGTATATTTCCCACGGCGGGATTAGTCTACGAGCAGTACTTC. Its protein product is CASSIFPTAGLVYEQYF. This chain joins TRBV19 and TRBJ2-7; a possible D gene is TRBD2 (6 bases). CDR1 and CDR2 (germline): LNHDA, SQIVND (reference sequence). This CDR3 has 17 residues. Trimming removed 2 bases at V and 3 bases at J, with 20 bases between.

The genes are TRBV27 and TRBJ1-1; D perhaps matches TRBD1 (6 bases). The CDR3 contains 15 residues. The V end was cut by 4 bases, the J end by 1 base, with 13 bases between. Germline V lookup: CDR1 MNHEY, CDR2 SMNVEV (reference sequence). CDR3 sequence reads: CASSWSGGGNTEAFF. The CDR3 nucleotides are TGTGCCAGCAGTTGGAGCGGGGGCGGGAACACTGAAGCTTTCTTT.

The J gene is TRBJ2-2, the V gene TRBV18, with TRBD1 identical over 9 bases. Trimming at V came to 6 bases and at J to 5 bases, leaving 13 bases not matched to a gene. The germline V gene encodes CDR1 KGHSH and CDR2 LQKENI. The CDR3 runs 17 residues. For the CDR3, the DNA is TGTGCCAGCTCCAAAATACCGGGACAGGGAATAACCGGGGAGCTGTTTTTT. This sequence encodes CASSKIPGQGITGELFF.